The 16 T cell receptor beta chains reported below all come from one sample, sequenced in a study of cytomegalovirus exposure and HLA in healthy donors. PCR used 60 Vbeta primers and 13 Jbeta primers. Produced via immunoSEQ multiplex PCR; TCRdb's table is partial and in-frame only. The repertoire consists of 200,000 to 250,000 clones, with 60% to 80% occurring once and the leading ten covering 1.8%. What was sequenced was PBMCs. The receptors originated from a woman aged 25 to 39 in good health and CMV-seronegative.

This clone was seen once. The chain links TRBV6-6 to TRBJ2-1, with 9 positions matching TRBD2. Unmatched junction bases numbered 7, after V lost 2 bases and J lost 8 bases. The CDR3 spans 15 residues. Germline loops: CDR1 MNHNY, CDR2 SVGAGI (reference sequence). The CDR3 bases are TGTGCCAGCAGTTACATGACTAGCGGAGGGGATGAGCAGTTCTTC. This translates into CASSYMTSGGDEQFF.

This clone was found once. J is TRBJ1-1 and V is TRBV30; D is undetermined. Trimming stripped 5 bases from V and 4 bases from J, with 14 bases between. CDR1 is GTSNPN and CDR2 is SVGIG in the germline V gene (reference sequence). The CDR3 is 13 amino acids. CDR3 nucleotides: TGTGCCTGGGGCGACTCGCCCACCACTGAAGCTTTCTTT. Translation gives CAWGDSPTTEAFF.

Points on this clone: The sample contains more than one DNA sequence encoding this CDR3. The chain carries TRBV19 and TRBJ2-5, with D possibly matching TRBD1 (6 bases). Germline values: CDR1 LNHDA, CDR2 SQIVND (reference sequence). The V and J ends lost 3 bases and 5 bases respectively, with 10 bases between them. The CDR3 spans 13 residues. CDR3 bases: TGTGCCAGTAGTATTGGGGGCGGCGAGACCCAGTACTTC. Protein product: CASSIGGGETQYF. The complete variable domain, with remaining parts taken from reference TRBV19 and TRBJ2-5, reads DGGITQSPKYLFRKEGQNVTLSCEQNLNHDAMYWYRQDPGQGLRLIYYSQIVNDFQKGDIAEGYSVSREKKESFPLTVTSAQKNPTAFYLCASSIGGGETQYFGPGTRLLVL.

This clone came up a few times. The gene calls are TRBV6-5 and TRBJ2-7; D ambiguous. Trimming cost V 6 bases and J 0 bases, with 15 bases left between them. Looked up from germline, CDR1 is MNHEY and CDR2 is SVGAGI. This CDR3 region has 15 residues. CDR3 protein: CASSSQRVGSYEQYF. CDR3 sequence (DNA): TGTGCCAGCAGCTCACAGAGAGTAGGCTCCTACGAGCAGTACTTC.

The chain recombines TRBV5-1 with TRBJ2-3, with D unresolved. This CDR3 is built from 11 residues. The V end lost 2 bases, the J end lost 6 bases, and 4 bases lay between the germline ends. CDR1 and CDR2 (germline): SGHRS, YFSETQ. The CDR3 spells CASSFLDTQYF. The CDR3 DNA reads TGCGCCAGCAGCTTCTTGGATACGCAGTATTTT.

The chain uses TRBV5-6 and TRBJ2-2; 8 bases fit TRBD1. Trimming removed 4 bases from V and 6 bases from J; junction bases left unmatched: 11. This CDR3 contains 16 residues. CDR1 and CDR2 from the germline V gene are SGHDT and YYEEEE. CDR3 in DNA: TGTGCCAGCAGCACCGCATGGACAGGGTGGGCCGGGGAGCTGTTTTTT. This translates into CASSTAWTGWAGELFF. The whole variable domain, filled in from reference TRBV5-6 and TRBJ2-2, reads DAGVTQSPTHLIKTRGQQVTLRCSPKSGHDTVSWYQQALGQGPQFIFQYYEEEERQRGNFPDRFSGHQFPNYSSELNVNALLLGDSALYLCASSTAWTGWAGELFFGEGSRLTVL.

The chain is built from TRBV6-6 and TRBJ2-1; 7 bases agree with TRBD2. Germline V lookup: CDR1 MNHNY, CDR2 SVGAGI (reference sequence). The CDR3 is 12 residues long. CDR3 sequence reads: CVTSGTTNEQFF. CDR3 DNA: TGTGTCACCTCCGGGACTACCAATGAGCAGTTCTTC.

The J gene is TRBJ2-2, the V gene TRBV5-5, with 9 bases that match TRBD2. Germline-derived CDR1 and CDR2 are SGHKS and YYEKEE (reference sequence). After removal of 1 base from V and 5 bases from J, the junction contained 3 bases not matched to a gene. This CDR3 comprises 15 residues. CDR3 sequence: CASSLRRGGTGELFF. The CDR3 nucleotides are TGTGCCAGCAGCTTGCGGCGGGGGGGGACCGGGGAGCTGTTTTTT.

This chain connects TRBV12-5 to TRBJ2-1, with a possible D match to TRBD2 (5 bases). This CDR3 has 16 amino acids. The germline V gene has CDR1 LGHNT and CDR2 FRNRAP. V dropped 1 base and J dropped 10 bases, with 20 bases sitting between them. The DNA of the CDR3 is TGTGCTAGTGGTTTGGAATCGGAGCGGCCTATCGGGGAGCAGTTCTTC. Its protein is CASGLESERPIGEQFF.

V usage is TRBV10-3 and J usage is TRBJ2-5, with TRBD2 matching over 8 bases. The CDR3 extends over 16 amino acids. CDR1 is ENHRY, CDR2 SYGVKD, per germline. The junction had 14 bases not matched to a gene; V was cut back by 7 bases and J by 4 bases. CDR3 coding DNA: TGTGCCATCACCCGACAGCGGGCGGGAGGCGTAGAGACCCAGTACTTC. Translation gives CAITRQRAGGVETQYF.

This clone was seen only once. V is TRBV4-1 and J is TRBJ2-3; TRBD2 agrees at 10 bases. The V and J ends lost 2 bases and 6 bases, in that order; junction bases with no gene match: 5. CDR1 is MGHRA, CDR2 YSYEKL, per germline. The CDR3 runs 15 residues. The CDR3 is CASSQLAGGSDTQYF. In DNA, the CDR3 is TGCGCCAGCAGCCAATTAGCGGGAGGATCGGATACGCAGTATTTT.

V is TRBV19 and J is TRBJ1-5; possible D gene TRBD1, 5 bases. This CDR3 has 15 residues. Germline lookup yields CDR1 LNHDA and CDR2 SQIVND (reference sequence). With 3 bases removed from V and 3 bases from J, the gap between germline ends came to 12 bases. CDR3 amino acids: CASSIWGLDNQPQHF. CDR3 in DNA: TGTGCCAGTAGTATTTGGGGCTTGGACAATCAGCCCCAGCATTTT.

The V gene is TRBV5-1, the J gene TRBJ1-4; possible D gene TRBD1, 5 bases. V lost 4 bases and J 11 bases, leaving 24 bases between the germline ends. CDR1 is SGHRS, CDR2 YFSETQ, per germline. This CDR3 has 16 residues. CDR3 DNA sequence: TGCGCCAGCAGCCCCCGGGGGGGGACCTTAATGAGGAAACTGTTTTTT. It translates to CASSPRGGTLMRKLFF.

This chain links TRBV9 with TRBJ1-2; TRBD1 matches 7 bases. CDR3 length equals 16 residues. Germline V gene data show CDR1 as SGDLS and CDR2 as YYNGEE. V dropped 4 bases and J dropped 1; count of bases not matched to a gene: 10. The CDR3 DNA is TGTGCCAGCAGCCCATGGGGGGACAGAGTTAACTATGGCTACACCTTC. Translating it yields CASSPWGDRVNYGYTF.

This clone was seen only a few times. V is TRBV6-5 and J is TRBJ2-7; 11 bases align to TRBD1. J gave up 6 bases and V 6 bases, and 4 bases lay outside the gene matches. The length of the CDR3 is 13 residues. Germline values: CDR1 MNHEY, CDR2 SVGAGI. CDR3 residues: CASRWDRGSEQYF. Here the CDR3 DNA reads TGTGCCAGCAGGTGGGACAGGGGGAGCGAGCAGTACTTC.

V is TRBV5-1 and J is TRBJ2-5; 10 positions match TRBD2. The DNA end favors TRBJ2-7, so the J call may be wrong. The CDR3 totals 16 residues. From germline, CDR1 is SGHRS and CDR2 YFSETQ. The CDR3 region is CASSLGLAGWGSEQYF. The CDR3, as DNA: TGCGCCAGCAGCTTGGGACTAGCGGGTTGGGGCTCCGAGCAGTACTTC.